This TCR beta chain appears in the sequencing data of a study of T cells after yellow fever vaccination. Study-level points and caveats: Clones from primary vaccination mostly reappeared after the booster (around 96% CD4, 88% CD8).

One entry per CDR3 protein results from TCRdb running MiXCR on the 5' RACE reads. Of hundreds of thousands of distinct CDR3 sequences listed, around 17% are singletons. Germline V gene data show CDR1 as DFQATT and CDR2 as SNEGSKA (reference sequence). The CDR3 consists of 14 residues. V shed 0 bases and J shed 7 bases, with 15 bases lying between them. For this clonotype: The antigen is not known.

The sequence derives from a man between 18 and 35 years old who received the YFV17D yellow fever vaccine. This chain connects TRBV20-1 to TRBJ1-1, with D hard to call. The material sequenced was PBMCs, taken about 5 days after the first yellow fever vaccination. The CDR3, as DNA: TGCAGTGCTAGAGATCTTCCGGTGGAGGTTGAAGCTTTCTTT. It specifies CSARDLPVEVEAFF.